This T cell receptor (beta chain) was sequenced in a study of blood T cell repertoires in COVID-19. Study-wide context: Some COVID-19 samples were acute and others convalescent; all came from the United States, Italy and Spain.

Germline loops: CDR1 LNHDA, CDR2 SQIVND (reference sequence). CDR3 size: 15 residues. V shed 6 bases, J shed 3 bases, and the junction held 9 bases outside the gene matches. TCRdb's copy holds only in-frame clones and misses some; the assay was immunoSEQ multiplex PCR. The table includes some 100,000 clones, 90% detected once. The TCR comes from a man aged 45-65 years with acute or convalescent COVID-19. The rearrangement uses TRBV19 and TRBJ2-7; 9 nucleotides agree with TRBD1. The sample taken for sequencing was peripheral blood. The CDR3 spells CASSISGQGFYEQYF. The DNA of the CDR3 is TGTGCCAGTAGCATATCGGGACAGGGATTCTACGAGCAGTACTTC.